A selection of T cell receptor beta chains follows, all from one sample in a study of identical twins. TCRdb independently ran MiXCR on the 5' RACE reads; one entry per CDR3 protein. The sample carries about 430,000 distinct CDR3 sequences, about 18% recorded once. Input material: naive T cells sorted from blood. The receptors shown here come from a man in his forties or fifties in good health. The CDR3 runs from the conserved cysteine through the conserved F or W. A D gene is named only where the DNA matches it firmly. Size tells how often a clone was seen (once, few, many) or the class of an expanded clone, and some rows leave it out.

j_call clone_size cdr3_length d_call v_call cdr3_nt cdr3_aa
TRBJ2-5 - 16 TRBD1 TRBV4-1 TGCGCCAGCAGCCAGGCAGCAGGGGGCTCTTGGGAGACCCAGTACTTC CASSQAAGGSWETQYF
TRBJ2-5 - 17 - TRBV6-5 TGTGCCAGCAGTTACTCGAGGGGCGTCGGTCCCCAAGAGACCCAGTACTTC CASSYSRGVGPQETQYF
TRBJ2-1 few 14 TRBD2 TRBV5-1 TGCGCCAGCAGCCAAGGGACTAGCGGGAGCACTCAGTTCTTC CASSQGTSGSTQFF
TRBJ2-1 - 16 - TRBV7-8 TGTGCCAGCAGCCTACGCCAGGCGAGCTCCTACAATGAGCAGTTCTTC CASSLRQASSYNEQFF
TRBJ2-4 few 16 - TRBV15 TGTGCCACCAGCAGAGATCCTGGCGGTACGAGAAACATTCAGTACTTC CATSRDPGGTRNIQYF
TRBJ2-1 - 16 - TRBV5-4 TGTGCCAGCAGCTTGGCTCGGACTGAGAGTGGGAATGAGCAGTTCTTC CASSLARTESGNEQFF
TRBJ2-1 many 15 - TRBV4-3 TGCGCCAGCAGCCAAGACAGGGTGAGCAACAATGAGCAGTTCTTC CASSQDRVSNNEQFF
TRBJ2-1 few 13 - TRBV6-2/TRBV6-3 TGTGCCAGCAGTTACTCGCCAGTCAATGAGCAGTTCTTC CASSYSPVNEQFF
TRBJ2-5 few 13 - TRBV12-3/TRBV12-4 TGTGCCAGCAGTTTAACTAGAAGAGAGACCCAGTACTTC CASSLTRRETQYF
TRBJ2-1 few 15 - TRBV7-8 TGTGCCAGCAGCCCGGGACTCACGGGGTACAATGAGCAGTTCTTC CASSPGLTGYNEQFF
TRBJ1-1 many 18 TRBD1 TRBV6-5 TGTGCCAGCAGTCCACTCGGGCCCAGGGGGCTTGGTGACACTGAAGCTTTCTTT CASSPLGPRGLGDTEAFF
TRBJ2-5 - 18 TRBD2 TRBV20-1 TGCAGTGCTAGAACCCGAAGTGTGGTAGCGGGGCACCGGGAGACCCAGTACTTC CSARTRSVVAGHRETQYF
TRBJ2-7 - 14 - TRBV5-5 TGTGCCAGCAGCTTGGGGTGGAGATCCTACGAGCAGTACTTC CASSLGWRSYEQYF
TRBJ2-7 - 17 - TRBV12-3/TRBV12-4 TGTGCCAGCAGTTCCTCCATATGGGGGGCGGTAGTCTACGAGCAGTACTTC CASSSSIWGAVVYEQYF
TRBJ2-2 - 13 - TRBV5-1 TGCGCCAGCAGCACTGCGAACACCGGGGAGCTGTTTTTT CASSTANTGELFF
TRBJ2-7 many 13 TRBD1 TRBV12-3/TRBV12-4 TGTGCCAGCAGTCCCGGACAGGGCCTCGAGCAGTACTTC CASSPGQGLEQYF
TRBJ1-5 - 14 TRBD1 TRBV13 TGTGCCAGCAGCTTAGGGCAGGGGGCCCAGCCCCAGCATTTT CASSLGQGAQPQHF
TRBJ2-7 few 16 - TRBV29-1 TGCAGCGTTGAAGATAGCTCCCAAGAACGGGGCTACGAGCAGTACTTC CSVEDSSQERGYEQYF
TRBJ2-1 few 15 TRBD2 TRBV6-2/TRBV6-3 TGTGCCAGCAGTTACCCAGCGGGAGGGCGCAATGAGCAGTTCTTC CASSYPAGGRNEQFF
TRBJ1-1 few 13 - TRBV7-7 TGTGCCAGCAGCGAATTTATGAACACTGAAGCTTTCTTT CASSEFMNTEAFF
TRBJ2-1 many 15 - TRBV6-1 TGTGCCAGCAAGCTCGCGGGGGCCTCTAACAATGAGCAGTTCTTC CASKLAGASNNEQFF
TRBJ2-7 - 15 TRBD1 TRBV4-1 TGCGCCAGCAGCCCCCCCGGACAGGGGTTCCACGAGCAGTACTTC CASSPPGQGFHEQYF
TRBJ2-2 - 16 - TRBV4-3 TGCGCCAGCAGCCAAACGAGGTTGGCAGGGAGTAGAGAGCTGTTTTTT CASSQTRLAGSRELFF
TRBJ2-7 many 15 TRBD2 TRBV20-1 TGCAGTGCTAGAGATTTCACTAGCGGGGATATCGAGCAGTACTTC CSARDFTSGDIEQYF
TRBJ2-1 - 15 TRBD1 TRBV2 TGTGCCAGCAGAGAGGACAGGGGAGAGTACAATGAGCAGTTCTTC CASREDRGEYNEQFF
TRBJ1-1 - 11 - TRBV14 TGTGCCAGCAGCCAAGATTGGCGGGCTTTCTTT CASSQDWRAFF
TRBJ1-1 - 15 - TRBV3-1 TGTGCCAGCAGCCAAGGGGTAGGACCACACACTGAAGCTTTCTTT CASSQGVGPHTEAFF
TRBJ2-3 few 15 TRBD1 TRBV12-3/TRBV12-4 TGTGCCAGCTCCCCGACCGACAGGGGCACAGATACGCAGTATTTT CASSPTDRGTDTQYF
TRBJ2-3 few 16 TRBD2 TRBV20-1 TGCAGTGCAAAGACGGACCGGGAGGGCCGCGCAGATACGCAGTATTTT CSAKTDREGRADTQYF
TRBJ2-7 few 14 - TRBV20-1 TGCAGTGCTAGAGGCCCCACTGGGTGGCCCGGGCAGTACTTC CSARGPTGWPGQYF
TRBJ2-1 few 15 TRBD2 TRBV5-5 TGTGCCAGCAGCTTGTTTAGCGGGAGTGGGAATGAGCAGTTCTTC CASSLFSGSGNEQFF
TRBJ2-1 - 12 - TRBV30 TGTGCCTGGAGTGTATATGGGAATGAGCAGTTCTTC CAWSVYGNEQFF
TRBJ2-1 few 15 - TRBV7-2 TGTGCCAGCAGCTTAGAATCGAATGGGGGCTATGAGCAGTTCTTC CASSLESNGGYEQFF
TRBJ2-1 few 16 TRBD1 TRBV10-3 TGTGCCATTGGCCCCCTCGGGGACAGGGGGCGGAATGAGCAGTTCTTC CAIGPLGDRGRNEQFF
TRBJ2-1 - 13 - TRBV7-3 TGTGCCAGCAGCCGATCGCAGGGCTATGAGCAGTTCTTC CASSRSQGYEQFF
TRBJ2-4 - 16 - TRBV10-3 TGTGCCATCAGTGAGTCCGCGGGGGCGACCAAAAACATTCAGTACTTC CAISESAGATKNIQYF
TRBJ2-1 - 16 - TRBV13 TGTGCCAGCAGCTCCCGACAGAAAAGCTCCTACAATGAGCAGTTCTTC CASSSRQKSSYNEQFF
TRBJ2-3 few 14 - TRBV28 TGTGCCAGCAGTCCTCCGACAGGCACAGATACGCAGTATTTT CASSPPTGTDTQYF
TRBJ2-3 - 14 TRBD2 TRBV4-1 TGCGCCAGCAGCCATCCCGGGGGGACAGATACGCAGTATTTT CASSHPGGTDTQYF